This TCR beta chain was retrieved from a study of cytomegalovirus exposure and HLA in healthy donors. General study points: A missense variant in DCLRE1C was later tied to TCR beta V- and J-gene trimming.

Trimming at V came to 4 bases and at J to 2 bases, leaving 13 bases not matched to a gene. Germline V lookup: CDR1 SGHTA, CDR2 FQGNSA. The CDR3 loop spans 17 amino acids. As for this clone: Its antigen is currently unknown.

The primer mix had 60 Vbeta and 13 Jbeta primers. Data came from immunoSEQ multiplex PCR; TCRdb stores just in-frame clones and leaves some out. Its listing shows more than 95,000 clones. Sample: PBMCs. This sequence was found in a man between 18 and 35 years old in good health and CMV-seronegative. The chain recombines TRBV7-2 with TRBJ2-7, with 8 bases that match TRBD2. The CDR3: CASSSRTRGAGAYEQYF. CDR3 in DNA: TGTGCCAGCAGCTCGCGGACTAGAGGAGCGGGGGCCTACGAGCAGTACTTC.